The source of this T cell receptor (beta chain) is a study of blood T cell repertoires in COVID-19. Study-level information: There were acute and convalescent COVID-19 samples, and they came from the United States, Italy and Spain. Sample material is recorded as cDNA or gDNA derived from T cells, B-cell-depleted T cells, or PBMCs.

Original processing methods: The authors estimated nucleated cell counts from reference gene primer amplification. Generated by immunoSEQ multiplex PCR, the TCRdb table keeps only in-frame clones and is missing some. V and J calls and clone size are copied from that table; D and trimming were computed from the DNA. The sample includes 120,000 to 150,000 clones, about 88% of them seen just once. The sequence came from a human donor in a cohort sampled during active COVID-19. Sample: peripheral blood.

The CDR3 loop reads CASSQGLAGNYEQYF. The DNA of the CDR3 is TGTGCCAGCAGCCAAGGACTAGCGGGGAACTACGAGCAGTACTTC. The chain employs TRBV11-2 and TRBJ2-7; 12 bases fit TRBD2. V shed 5 bases, J shed 3 bases, and the junction held 5 bases outside the gene matches. The CDR3 loop spans 15 amino acids. In germline, CDR1 is SGHAT, CDR2 FQNNGV.